This T cell receptor beta chain comes out of a study of T cells in Graves' hyperthyroidism and ophthalmopathy. In the study overall: The initial diagnosis was the point when peripheral blood was collected, ahead of any treatment.

This clonotype came up many times. Not enrolled were patients with uncontrolled infection, other autoimmune disease, pregnancy or lactation. Diagnoses were established using clinical symptoms, serum thyroxine and TRAb, thyroid ultrasound and orbital computed tomography. Germline V lookup: CDR1 DFQATT, CDR2 SNEGSKA (reference sequence). V shed 0 bases, J shed 5 bases, and the junction held 7 bases outside the gene matches. CDR3 size: 16 residues. Researchers amplified the TCR beta CDR3 regions from RNA transcripts. The TCR CDR3 was amplified in a first-round RT-PCR using the HTBI primer set. TCRdb processed the multiplex PCR reads anew with MiXCR; each CDR3 protein has one entry. The repertoire holds 350,000 to 450,000 distinct CDR3 sequences, with roughly 15% as singletons.

This chain connects TRBV20-1 to TRBJ1-6; TRBD1 aligns across 7 bases. The TCR was taken from a woman under 40 with Graves' hyperthyroidism that later progressed to Graves' ophthalmopathy. The specimen sequenced was blood. In DNA form, the CDR3 reads TGCAGTGCTAGAGAAACAGGGGCCGGGAATAATTCACCCCTCCACTTT. It is translated as CSARETGAGNNSPLHF.